The present T cell receptor (beta chain) was sequenced within a study of blood T cell repertoires in COVID-19. Study in general: Sources were T cells, B-cell-depleted T cells, or PBMCs; the material itself was cDNA or gDNA.

Between the trimmed V and J ends, which lost 7 bases and 1 base, there was a span of 14 bases. The CDR3 consists of 15 residues. Germline V CDR1 and CDR2: SEHNR, FQNEAQ (reference sequence). Some clones are missing from TCRdb's copy, which holds only in-frame ones; the method was immunoSEQ multiplex PCR. The table shows 150,000 to 200,000 clones, with less than 90% occurring only once. This chain connects TRBV7-9 to TRBJ1-3; D is possibly TRBD1 (5 bases). The receptor comes from a man aged 65-85 years with active or convalescent COVID-19. Sequencing was carried out using peripheral blood. The CDR3 sequence: CASTPNAGSGNTIYF. The DNA of the CDR3 is TGTGCCAGCACCCCTAACGCAGGGTCTGGAAACACCATATATTTT.